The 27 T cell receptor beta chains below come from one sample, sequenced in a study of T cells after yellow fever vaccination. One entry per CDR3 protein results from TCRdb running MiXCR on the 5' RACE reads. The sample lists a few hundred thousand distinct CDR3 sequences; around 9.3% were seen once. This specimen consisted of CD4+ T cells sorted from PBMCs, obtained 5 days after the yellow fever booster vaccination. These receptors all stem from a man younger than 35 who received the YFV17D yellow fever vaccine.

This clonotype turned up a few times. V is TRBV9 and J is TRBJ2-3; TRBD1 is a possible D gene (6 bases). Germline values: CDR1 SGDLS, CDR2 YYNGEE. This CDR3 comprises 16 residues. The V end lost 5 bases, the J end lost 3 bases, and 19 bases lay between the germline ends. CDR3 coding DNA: TGTGCCAGCAGTCCCGCAGGTACGAGGGGGACAGATACGCAGTATTTT. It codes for CASSPAGTRGTDTQYF.

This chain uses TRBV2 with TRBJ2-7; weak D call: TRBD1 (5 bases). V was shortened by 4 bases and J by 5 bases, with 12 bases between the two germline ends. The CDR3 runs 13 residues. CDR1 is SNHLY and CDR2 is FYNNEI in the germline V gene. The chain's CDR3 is CASSAQGTDEQYV. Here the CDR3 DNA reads TGTGCCAGCAGTGCTCAGGGAACCGACGAGCAGTACGTC.

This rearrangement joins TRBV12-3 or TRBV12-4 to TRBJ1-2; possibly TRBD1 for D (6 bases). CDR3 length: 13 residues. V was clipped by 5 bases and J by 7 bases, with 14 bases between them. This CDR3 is CASSNTGYSGYTF. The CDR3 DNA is TGTGCCAGCAGTAACACAGGGTATTCTGGCTACACCTTC.

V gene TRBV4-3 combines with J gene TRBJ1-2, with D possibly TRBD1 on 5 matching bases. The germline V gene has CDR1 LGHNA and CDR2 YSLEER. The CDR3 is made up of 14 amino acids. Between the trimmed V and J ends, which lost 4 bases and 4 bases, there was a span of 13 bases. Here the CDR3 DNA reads TGCGCCAGCAGCCCCGACAGATTGTCCTATGGCTACACCTTC. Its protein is CASSPDRLSYGYTF.

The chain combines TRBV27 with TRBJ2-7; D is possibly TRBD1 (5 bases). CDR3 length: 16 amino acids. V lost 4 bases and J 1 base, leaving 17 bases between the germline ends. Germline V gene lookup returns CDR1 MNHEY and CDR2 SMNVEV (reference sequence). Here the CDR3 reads CASSWGSASRSYEQYF. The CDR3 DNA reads TGTGCCAGCAGTTGGGGCTCCGCGAGCAGGTCCTACGAGCAGTACTTC.

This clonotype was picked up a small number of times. The CDR3 DNA follows: TGTGCCAGCTCCATCTCGGACCGCTACGAGCAGTACTTC. Residues: CASSISDRYEQYF. This chain connects TRBV18 to TRBJ2-7; D gene uncertain. Germline CDR1 KGHSH, CDR2 LQKENI. The CDR3 consists of 13 residues. The V end lost 6 bases, the J end lost 3 bases, and 12 bases lay between the germline ends.

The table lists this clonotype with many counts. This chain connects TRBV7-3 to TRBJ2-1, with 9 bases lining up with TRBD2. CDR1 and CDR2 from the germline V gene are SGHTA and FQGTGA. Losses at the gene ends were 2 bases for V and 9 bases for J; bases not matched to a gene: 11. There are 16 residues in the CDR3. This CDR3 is CASSLGLAGTQGEQFF. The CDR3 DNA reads TGTGCCAGCAGCTTAGGGCTAGCGGGGACCCAGGGTGAGCAGTTCTTC.

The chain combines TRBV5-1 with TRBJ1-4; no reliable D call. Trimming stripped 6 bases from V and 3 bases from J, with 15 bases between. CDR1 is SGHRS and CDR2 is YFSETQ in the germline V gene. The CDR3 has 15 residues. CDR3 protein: CASTKTSDPNEKLFF. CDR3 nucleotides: TGCGCCAGCACCAAAACCTCGGACCCTAATGAAAAACTGTTTTTT.

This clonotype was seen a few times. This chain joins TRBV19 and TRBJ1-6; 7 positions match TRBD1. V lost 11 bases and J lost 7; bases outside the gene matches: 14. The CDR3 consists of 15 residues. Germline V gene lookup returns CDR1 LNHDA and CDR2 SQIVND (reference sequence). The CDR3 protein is CASRRPDRVNSPLHF. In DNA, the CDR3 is TGTGCCTCAAGGCGCCCCGACAGGGTGAATTCACCCCTCCACTTT.

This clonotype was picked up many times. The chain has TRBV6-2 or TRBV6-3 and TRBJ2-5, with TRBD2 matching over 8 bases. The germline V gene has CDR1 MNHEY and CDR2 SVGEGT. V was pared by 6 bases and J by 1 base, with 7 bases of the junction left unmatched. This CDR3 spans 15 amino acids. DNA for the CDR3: TGTGCCAGCAGACGCTTTAGCGGGATCCAAGAGACCCAGTACTTC. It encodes CASRRFSGIQETQYF.

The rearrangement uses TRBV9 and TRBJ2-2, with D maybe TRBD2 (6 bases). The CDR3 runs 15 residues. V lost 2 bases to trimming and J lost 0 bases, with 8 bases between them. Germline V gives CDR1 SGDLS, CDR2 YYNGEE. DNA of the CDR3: TGTGCCAGCAGCGTGGGGGGTACGAACACCGGGGAGCTGTTTTTT. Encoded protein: CASSVGGTNTGELFF.

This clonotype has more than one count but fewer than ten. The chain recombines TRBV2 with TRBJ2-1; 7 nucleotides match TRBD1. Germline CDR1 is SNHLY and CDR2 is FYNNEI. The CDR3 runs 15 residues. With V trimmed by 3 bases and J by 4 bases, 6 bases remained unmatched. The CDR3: CASSDEGARYNEQFF. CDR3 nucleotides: TGTGCCAGCAGTGACGAGGGGGCGAGGTACAATGAGCAGTTCTTC.

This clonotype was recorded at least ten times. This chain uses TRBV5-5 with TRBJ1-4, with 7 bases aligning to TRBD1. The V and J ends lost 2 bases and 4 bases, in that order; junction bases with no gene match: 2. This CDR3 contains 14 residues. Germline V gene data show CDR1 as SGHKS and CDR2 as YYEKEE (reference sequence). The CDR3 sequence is CASSFTGDNEKLFF. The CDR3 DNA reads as TGTGCCAGCAGCTTCACAGGGGATAATGAAAAACTGTTTTTT.

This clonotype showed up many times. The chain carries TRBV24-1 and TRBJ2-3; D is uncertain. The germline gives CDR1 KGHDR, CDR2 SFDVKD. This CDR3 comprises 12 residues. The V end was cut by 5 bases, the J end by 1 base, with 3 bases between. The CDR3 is CATSGGTDTQYF. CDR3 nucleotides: TGTGCCACCAGTGGGGGCACAGATACGCAGTATTTT.

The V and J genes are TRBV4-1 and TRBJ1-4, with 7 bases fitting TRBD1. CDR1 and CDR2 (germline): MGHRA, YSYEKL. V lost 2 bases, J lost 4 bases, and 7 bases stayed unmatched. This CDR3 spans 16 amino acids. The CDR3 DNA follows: TGCGCCAGCAGCCAATTACCGGGACAGATTAATGAAAAACTGTTTTTT. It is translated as CASSQLPGQINEKLFF.

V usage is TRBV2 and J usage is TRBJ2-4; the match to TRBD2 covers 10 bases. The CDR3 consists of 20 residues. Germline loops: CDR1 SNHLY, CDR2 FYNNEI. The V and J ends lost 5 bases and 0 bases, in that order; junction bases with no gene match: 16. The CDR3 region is CASSRPSSGGVPIAKNIQYF. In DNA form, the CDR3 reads TGTGCCAGCAGTCGTCCATCGAGCGGGGGGGTCCCCATAGCCAAAAACATTCAGTACTTC. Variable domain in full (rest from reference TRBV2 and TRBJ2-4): EPEVTQTPSHQVTQMGQEVILRCVPISNHLYFYWYRQILGQKVEFLVSFYNNEISEKSEIFDDQFSVERPDGSNFTLKIRSTKLEDSAMYFCASSRPSSGGVPIAKNIQYFGAGTRLSVL.

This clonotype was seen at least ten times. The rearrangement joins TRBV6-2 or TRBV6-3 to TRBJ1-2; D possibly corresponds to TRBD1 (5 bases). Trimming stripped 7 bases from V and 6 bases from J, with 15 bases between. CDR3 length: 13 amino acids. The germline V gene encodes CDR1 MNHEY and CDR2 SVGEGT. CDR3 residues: CASTSRDGDGYTF. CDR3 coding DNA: TGTGCCAGCACTTCCCGGGACGGAGATGGCTACACCTTC.

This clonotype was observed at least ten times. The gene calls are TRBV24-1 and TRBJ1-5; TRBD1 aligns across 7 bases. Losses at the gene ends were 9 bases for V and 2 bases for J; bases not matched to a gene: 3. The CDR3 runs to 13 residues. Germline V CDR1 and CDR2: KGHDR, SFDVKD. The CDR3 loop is CATSGGGNQPQHF. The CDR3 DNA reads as TGTGCCACCTCAGGGGGTGGCAATCAGCCCCAGCATTTT.

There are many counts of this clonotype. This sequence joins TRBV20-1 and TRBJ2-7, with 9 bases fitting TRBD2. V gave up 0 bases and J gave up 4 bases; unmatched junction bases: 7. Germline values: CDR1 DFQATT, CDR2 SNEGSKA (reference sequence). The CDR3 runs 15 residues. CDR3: CSAREEASGVYEQYF. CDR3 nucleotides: TGCAGTGCTAGAGAAGAGGCTAGCGGGGTATACGAGCAGTACTTC.

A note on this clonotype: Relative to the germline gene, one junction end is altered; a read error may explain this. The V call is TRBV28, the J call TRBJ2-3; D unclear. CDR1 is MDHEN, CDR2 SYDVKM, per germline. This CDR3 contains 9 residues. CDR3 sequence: CASSSPFRF. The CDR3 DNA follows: TGTGCCAGCAGTTCCCCCTTCCGTTTT.

The CDR3: CASSFEFGIQYF. The CDR3, as DNA: TGTGCCAGCAGCTTCGAATTCGGCATTCAGTACTTC. This chain uses TRBV11-2 with TRBJ2-4; D ambiguous. The germline V gene encodes CDR1 SGHAT and CDR2 FQNNGV. V lost 3 bases and J 9 bases, leaving 9 bases between the germline ends. This CDR3 spans 12 amino acids.

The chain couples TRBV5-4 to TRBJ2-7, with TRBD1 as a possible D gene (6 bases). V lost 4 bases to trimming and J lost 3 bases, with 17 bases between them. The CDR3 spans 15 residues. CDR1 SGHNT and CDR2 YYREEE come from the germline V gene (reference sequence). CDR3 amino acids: CASSHLARGGYEQYF. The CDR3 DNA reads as TGTGCCAGCAGCCACTTGGCCCGAGGGGGCTACGAGCAGTACTTC.

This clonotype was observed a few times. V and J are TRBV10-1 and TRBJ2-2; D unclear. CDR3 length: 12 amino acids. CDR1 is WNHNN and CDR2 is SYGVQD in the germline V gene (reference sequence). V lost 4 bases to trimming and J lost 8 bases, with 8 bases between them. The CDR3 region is CASSGESGELFF. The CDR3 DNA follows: TGCGCCAGCAGTGGTGAATCGGGGGAGCTGTTTTTT.

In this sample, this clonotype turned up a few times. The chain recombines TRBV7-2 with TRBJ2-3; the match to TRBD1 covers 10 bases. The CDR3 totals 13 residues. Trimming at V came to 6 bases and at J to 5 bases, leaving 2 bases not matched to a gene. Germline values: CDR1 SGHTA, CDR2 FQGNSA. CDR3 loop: CASRGQGGDTQYF. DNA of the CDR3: TGTGCCAGCAGAGGACAGGGGGGAGATACGCAGTATTTT.

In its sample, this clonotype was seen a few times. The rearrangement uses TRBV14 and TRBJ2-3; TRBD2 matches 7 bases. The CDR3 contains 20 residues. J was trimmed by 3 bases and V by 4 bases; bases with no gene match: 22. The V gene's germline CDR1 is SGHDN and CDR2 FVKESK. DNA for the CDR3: TGTGCCAGCAGCCCACGCGGAAGCGGGGCGTACCCCCCGGTGACAGATACGCAGTATTTT. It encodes CASSPRGSGAYPPVTDTQYF.

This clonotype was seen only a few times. The CDR3 is CASKVPSSNYGYTF. The CDR3 DNA sequence: TGCGCCAGCAAGGTACCTAGCAGCAACTATGGCTACACCTTC. The gene calls are TRBV5-1 and TRBJ1-2; D is uncertain. The CDR3 is 14 amino acids. Germline V gives CDR1 SGHRS, CDR2 YFSETQ. V dropped 6 bases and J dropped 2 bases, with 14 bases sitting between them.

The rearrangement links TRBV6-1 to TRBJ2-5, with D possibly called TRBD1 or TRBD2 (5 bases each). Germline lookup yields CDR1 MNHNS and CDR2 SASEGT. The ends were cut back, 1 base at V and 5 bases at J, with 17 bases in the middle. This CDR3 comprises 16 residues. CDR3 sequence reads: CASSEGSGLGEETQYF. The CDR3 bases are TGTGCCAGCAGTGAAGGCTCCGGGCTAGGGGAGGAGACCCAGTACTTC.